Shown below are 19 T cell receptor beta chains from a single sample sequenced in a study of cytomegalovirus exposure and HLA in healthy donors. In the PCR, 60 Vbeta and 13 Jbeta primers were used. The data were produced by immunoSEQ multiplex PCR, yet TCRdb's version contains in-frame clones alone and is incomplete. The data contain 75,000 to 95,000 clones, roughly four fifths of them singletons. The sequenced sample was PBMCs. The receptors here all came from a woman aged 18-29 years in good health and CMV-seropositive.

The chain is built from TRBV28 and TRBJ1-5; the D is unclear. Trimming took 9 bases from V and 1 from J, leaving 10 bases between them. The CDR3 is 13 amino acids. Germline lookup yields CDR1 MDHEN and CDR2 SYDVKM. CDR3 residues: CASVSTSNQPQHF. The CDR3, as DNA: TGTGCCAGTGTATCGACAAGCAATCAGCCCCAGCATTTT. The full variable domain, with the rest looked up from reference TRBV28 and TRBJ1-5, is DVKVTQSSRYLVKRTGEKVFLECVQDMDHENMFWYRQDPGLGLRLIYFSYDVKMKEKGDIPEGYSVSREKKERFSLILESASTNQTSMYLCASVSTSNQPQHFGDGTRLSIL.

The rearrangement links TRBV13 to TRBJ2-1; D is possibly TRBD2 (6 bases). V lost 2 bases and J 5 bases, leaving 7 bases between the germline ends. The germline V gene has CDR1 PRHDT and CDR2 FYEKMQ (reference sequence). The CDR3 extends over 13 amino acids. CDR3 DNA: TGTGCCAGCAGCTTATCGGGGGACAATGAGCAGTTCTTC. It translates to CASSLSGDNEQFF.

The chain links TRBV6-5 to TRBJ2-1; D uncertain. This CDR3 is built from 14 residues. In germline, CDR1 is MNHEY, CDR2 SVGAGI. V lost 7 bases, J lost 6 bases, and 16 bases lay in between. The CDR3 is CASKREYRLNEQFF. The CDR3 DNA follows: TGTGCCAGCAAACGAGAGTACCGCCTCAATGAGCAGTTCTTC.

CDR3: CASSLGDSPLHF. The CDR3 DNA follows: TGTGCCAGCAGCTTGGGAGATTCACCCCTCCACTTT. The chain joins TRBV5-4 to TRBJ1-6; D is uncertain. CDR1 is SGHNT and CDR2 is YYREEE in the germline V gene (reference sequence). The CDR3 is made up of 12 amino acids. Trimming pared 0 bases from V and 8 bases from J, leaving 3 bases between.

The rearrangement links TRBV4-2 to TRBJ2-5, with 9 bases aligning to TRBD2. CDR3 length: 16 amino acids. With 1 base clipped from V and 4 bases from J, the junction kept 7 bases outside the gene matches. Germline V gene lookup returns CDR1 LGHNA and CDR2 YNFKEQ. CDR3 in amino acids: CASSQVGTSRPETQYF. CDR3 sequence (DNA): TGTGCCAGCAGCCAAGTGGGGACTAGCAGGCCAGAGACCCAGTACTTC.

This chain links TRBV25-1 with TRBJ2-7, with 10 bases aligning to TRBD1. This CDR3 has 13 residues. V lost 6 bases and J lost 6; bases outside the gene matches: 5. Germline CDR1 and CDR2: MGHDK and SYGVNS. This CDR3 is CASRGQGTLEQYF. As DNA, the CDR3 is TGTGCCAGCAGGGGACAGGGGACCCTCGAGCAGTACTTC.

This clone was recorded only once. The V and J genes are TRBV15 and TRBJ2-5; perhaps TRBD1 as D (7 bases). From germline, CDR1 is LNHNV and CDR2 YYDKDF (reference sequence). The CDR3 spans 13 residues. The ends were cut back, 5 bases at V and 3 bases at J, with 10 bases in the middle. DNA of the CDR3: TGTGCCACCAGCGGAGGGGGCGAAGAGACCCAGTACTTC. Protein product: CATSGGGEETQYF. The full variable domain, rest sourced from reference TRBV15 and TRBJ2-5, is DAMVIQNPRYQVTQFGKPVTLSCSQTLNHNVMYWYQQKSSQAPKLLFHYYDKDFNNEADTPDNFQSRRPNTSFCFLDIRSPGLGDTAMYLCATSGGGEETQYFGPGTRLLVL.

The V gene is TRBV7-3, the J gene TRBJ1-2; D is uncertain. Deletions cut 1 base from V and 8 bases from J, with 20 bases between. Germline lookup yields CDR1 SGHTA and CDR2 FQGTGA. The CDR3 totals 16 residues. Written as DNA, the CDR3 is TGTGCCAGCAGCTTAAACTCCCCACCGTCCCTAGTAGGCTACACCTTC. Translation: CASSLNSPPSLVGYTF. Looking up the rest from reference TRBV7-3 and TRBJ1-2 gives the full variable domain: GAGVSQTPSNKVTEKGKYVELRCDPISGHTALYWYRQSLGQGPEFLIYFQGTGAADDSGLPNDRFFAVRPEGSVSTLKIQRTERGDSAVYLCASSLNSPPSLVGYTFGSGTRLTVV.

This clone has only a few counts. A junction end diverges from the germline sequence, so it may reflect a read error. This rearrangement joins TRBV7-7 to TRBJ2-5, with 9 nucleotides matching TRBD2. The CDR3 extends over 14 amino acids. Germline lookup yields CDR1 SSHAT and CDR2 FNYEAQ (reference sequence). In nucleotides, the CDR3 is TGTGCTAGCAGCTTGGTCGGGACTAGCCAGACCCAGTACTTC. It is translated as CASSLVGTSQTQYF.

The genes are TRBV19 and TRBJ2-1, with 7 bases identical to TRBD2. Per germline, CDR1 LNHDA and CDR2 SQIVND (reference sequence). This CDR3 contains 12 residues. V shed 6 bases, J shed 7 bases, and the junction held 3 bases outside the gene matches. This chain's CDR3 is CASRWGGNEQFF. Here the CDR3 DNA reads TGTGCCAGTAGATGGGGGGGGAATGAGCAGTTCTTC.

The V and J genes are TRBV28 and TRBJ1-5; 8 bases line up with TRBD1. With 5 bases clipped from V and 4 bases from J, the junction kept 7 bases outside the gene matches. There are 15 residues in the CDR3. CDR1 and CDR2 from the germline V gene are MDHEN and SYDVKM. Written as DNA, the CDR3 is TGTGCCAGCAGTGTTACTAGGGACAGGAATCAGCCCCAGCATTTT. The encoded protein is CASSVTRDRNQPQHF. Full variable domain (rest looked up from reference TRBV28 and TRBJ1-5): DVKVTQSSRYLVKRTGEKVFLECVQDMDHENMFWYRQDPGLGLRLIYFSYDVKMKEKGDIPEGYSVSREKKERFSLILESASTNQTSMYLCASSVTRDRNQPQHFGDGTRLSIL.

V is TRBV7-8 and J is TRBJ2-7, with 12 positions matching TRBD1. This CDR3 comprises 16 residues. CDR1 and CDR2 from the germline V gene are SGHVS and FQNEAQ. V was pared by 0 bases and J by 5 bases, with 5 bases of the junction left unmatched. The CDR3 loop reads CASSLASGTGGDEQYF. DNA for the CDR3: TGTGCCAGCAGCTTAGCTTCCGGGACAGGGGGCGACGAGCAGTACTTC.

The V gene is TRBV6-6, the J gene TRBJ1-2; no clear D gene. There are 13 residues in the CDR3. Trimming removed 7 bases at V and 6 bases at J, with 15 bases between. Germline V lookup: CDR1 MNHNY, CDR2 SVGAGI (reference sequence). The CDR3 region has the DNA TGTGCCAGCAAAAGGGAGGGCGAGGATGGCTACACCTTC. Amino acids: CASKREGEDGYTF.

V is TRBV29-1 and J is TRBJ2-5, with 7 nucleotides matching TRBD2. Trimming cost V 4 bases and J 5 bases; bases outside gene matches: 7. The CDR3 spans 13 residues. Germline V gene lookup returns CDR1 SQVTM and CDR2 ANQGSEA. The CDR3 reads CSVGGTSDETQYF. CDR3 nucleotides: TGCAGCGTTGGGGGTACTAGCGACGAGACCCAGTACTTC.

The chain links TRBV28 to TRBJ2-4, with 10 positions matching TRBD2. CDR3 length equals 18 residues. The trim removed 6 bases at V and 2 bases at J, leaving 13 bases unmatched. The germline V gene has CDR1 MDHEN and CDR2 SYDVKM. This CDR3 reads CASSLAGEFPSTKNIQYF. Here the CDR3 DNA reads TGTGCCAGCAGCCTAGCGGGAGAATTCCCTTCTACCAAAAACATTCAGTACTTC.

This chain's CDR3 is CASMQGGGYTF. The CDR3 bases are TGTGCCAGCATGCAGGGAGGAGGCTACACCTTC. The gene calls are TRBV6-1 and TRBJ1-2; perhaps TRBD1 as D (5 bases). The CDR3 loop spans 11 amino acids. Trimming pared 7 bases from V and 8 bases from J, leaving 11 bases between. Germline CDR1 reads MNHNS; CDR2 reads SASEGT.

The CDR3 region is CASSLWDSSNQPQHF. CDR3 coding DNA: TGCGCCAGCAGCTTGTGGGACAGTAGCAATCAGCCCCAGCATTTT. This chain uses TRBV5-1 with TRBJ1-5; 7 bases map to TRBD1. This CDR3 region has 15 residues. V lost 1 base and J lost 0; bases outside the gene matches: 1. In germline, CDR1 is SGHRS, CDR2 YFSETQ.

The chain is built from TRBV2 and TRBJ1-2, with 8 positions matching TRBD1. The trim removed 11 bases at V and 8 bases at J, leaving 7 bases unmatched. The CDR3 runs 11 residues. CDR1 is SNHLY and CDR2 is FYNNEI in the germline V gene. DNA of the CDR3: TGTGCCGCCCGACAGGGGCCAGGCTACACCTTC. It yields the protein CAARQGPGYTF.

The chain employs TRBV6-4 and TRBJ2-1, with TRBD1 matching 7 bases. The CDR3 is 13 amino acids. In germline, CDR1 is MRHNA, CDR2 SNTAGT. Trimming removed 4 bases from V and 9 bases from J; junction bases left unmatched: 6. As DNA, the CDR3 is TGTGCCAGCAGTGTGGTCAGGGGGTCTGAGCAGTTCTTC. This gives the protein CASSVVRGSEQFF.